A selection of T cell receptor beta chains follows, all from one sample in a study of shared clonotypes between healthy human individuals. Here immunoSEQ multiplex PCR was the method, and the copy in TCRdb shows in-frame clones only, minus some. The sample has roughly 1,800,000 clones, about 95% seen once; the top ten hold 0.95% to 1.5%. The source material was naive CD8+ T cells sorted from blood. These receptors all stem from a man between 18 and 29 years old in good health. The CDR3 runs from the conserved cysteine through the conserved F or W. A D gene is named only where the DNA matches it firmly. Clone size is shown for a subset of rows, as once, few, many or a class of expanded clone.

d_call	clone_size	v_call	j_call	cdr3_nt	cdr3_aa
TRBD2	-	TRBV10-3	TRBJ2-5	TGTGCCATCAGTTTCCCGCCCGGGGGGGAAGCCGAGACCCAGTACTTC	CAISFPPGGEAETQYF
-	-	TRBV7-9	TRBJ2-7	TGTGCCAGCAGCTTAACCGGGGAGGTCGAGCAGTACTTC	CASSLTGEVEQYF
-	-	TRBV28	TRBJ2-2	TGTGCCAGCAGGCCCGTTAACACCGGGGAGCTGTTTTTT	CASRPVNTGELFF
-	-	TRBV11-2	TRBJ1-1	TGTGCCAGCAGCGAGCGACCCAGCATGAACACTGAAGCTTTCTTT	CASSERPSMNTEAFF
TRBD2	once	TRBV9	TRBJ2-7	TGTGCCAGCAGCGTAGTGGCTAGCGGGACCTACGAGCAGTACTTC	CASSVVASGTYEQYF
TRBD1	-	TRBV27	TRBJ1-5	TGTGCCAGCAGTATCGGACAGGGGGGTATCAATCAGCCCCAGCATTTT	CASSIGQGGINQPQHF
-	-	TRBV30	TRBJ1-6	TGTGCCTGGGAGCGAGGGGAAAATTCACCCCTCCACTTT	CAWERGENSPLHF
TRBD2	-	TRBV27	TRBJ2-7	TGTGCCAGCAGTTTAATTATGACGGGAGGGAGCGAGCAGTACTTC	CASSLIMTGGSEQYF
-	-	TRBV6-6	TRBJ1-2	TGTGCCAGCGGACCCGGACTCGCTACGTATGGCTACACCTTC	CASGPGLATYGYTF
-	-	TRBV19	TRBJ2-5	TGTGCCAGTAGTAAGGAGGGGCTAGCTTTGATGCAAGAGACCCAGTACTTC	CASSKEGLALMQETQYF
-	-	TRBV27	TRBJ2-1	TGTGCCAGCACCTCCACCCTCGGGGGTCATGAGCAGTTCTTC	CASTSTLGGHEQFF
TRBD2	-	TRBV5-6	TRBJ2-7	TGTGCCAGCAGCCGAAACCTAGCGGGGGGATTTTTTGGGCAGTACTTC	CASSRNLAGGFFGQYF
TRBD2	-	TRBV5-4	TRBJ2-7	TGTGCCAGCAGCTTAACGAGCGGGAACGACGAGCAGTACTTC	CASSLTSGNDEQYF
-	-	TRBV27	TRBJ1-4	TGTGCCAGCAGTAAACTGCAATGGGGGTTTGAGGAAAAACTGTTTTTT	CASSKLQWGFEEKLFF